One and the same sample provided the 30 T cell receptor beta chains below, sequenced in a study of cytomegalovirus exposure and HLA in healthy donors. PCR amplification relied on 60 Vbeta primers (plus 13 Jbeta primers). The method was immunoSEQ multiplex PCR; TCRdb's version includes in-frame clones alone and lacks a portion of them. The top ten clones hold roughly 7% of a sample with some 96,000 clones, 65% to 80% of them seen once. Material for sequencing was PBMCs. These receptors were obtained from a middle-aged man in good health and CMV-seropositive.

The V gene is TRBV5-1, the J gene TRBJ2-7; TRBD2 matches 9 bases. Germline V gene data show CDR1 as SGHRS and CDR2 as YFSETQ. Germline trimming cut 4 bases from V and 7 bases from J; bases unmatched to any gene: 9. The CDR3 extends over 14 amino acids. CDR3 residues: CASSRGRAGEEQYF. CDR3 in DNA: TGCGCCAGCAGCCGCGGGAGGGCCGGGGAGGAGCAGTACTTC. Full variable domain (outside the CDR3, taken from reference TRBV5-1 and TRBJ2-7): KAGVTQTPRYLIKTRGQQVTLSCSPISGHRSVSWYQQTPGQGLQFLFEYFSETQRNKGNFPGRFSGRQFSNSRSEMNVSTLELGDSALYLCASSRGRAGEEQYFGPGTRLTVT.

The gene calls are TRBV18 and TRBJ2-3, with 14 nucleotides matching TRBD2. This CDR3 region has 15 residues. CDR1 and CDR2 (germline): KGHSH, LQKENI. V shed 3 bases and J 6 bases; nucleotides not matched to a gene: 2. The CDR3 DNA reads TGTGCCAGCTCACCTCGGACTAGCGGGAGGGATACGCAGTATTTT. Protein: CASSPRTSGRDTQYF.

This clone was recorded a few times. The rearrangement uses TRBV5-1 and TRBJ2-1, with 9 bases identical to TRBD2. This CDR3 has 15 amino acids. The V and J ends lost 0 bases and 8 bases, in that order; junction bases with no gene match: 6. Germline CDR1 is SGHRS and CDR2 is YFSETQ. The CDR3 DNA sequence: TGCGCCAGCAGCTTGGCCGGCGGGGGGGCACATGAGCAGTTCTTC. Translating it yields CASSLAGGGAHEQFF.

The chain combines TRBV9 with TRBJ2-3, with TRBD1 as a possible D gene (6 bases). This CDR3 has 14 residues. The germline CDR1 and CDR2 sequences are SGDLS and YYNGEE. V lost 7 bases and J 5 bases, leaving 17 bases between the germline ends. CDR3: CASDRDLGGDTQYF. CDR3 DNA: TGTGCCAGCGACCGGGACCTAGGGGGAGATACGCAGTATTTT.

The chain joins TRBV6-5 to TRBJ2-3, with D maybe TRBD2 (6 bases). This CDR3 has 14 amino acids. Looked up from germline, CDR1 is MNHEY and CDR2 is SVGAGI. The germline V and J ends were trimmed by 6 bases and 5 bases, with 15 bases remaining between them. The CDR3 reads CASRAGPRVDTQYF. The CDR3 bases are TGTGCCAGCAGGGCGGGACCCCGCGTAGATACGCAGTATTTT.

The DNA for the CDR3 is TGTGCCAGCAGTTTTTACGCCCGGACTAGCGGGAGTGAGCAGTTCTTC. Its protein is CASSFYARTSGSEQFF. This chain links TRBV6-5 with TRBJ2-1; 13 positions match TRBD2. With V trimmed by 4 bases and J by 9 bases, 9 bases remained unmatched. Germline V gene sequence: CDR1 MNHEY, CDR2 SVGAGI. The CDR3 consists of 16 residues.

The gene calls are TRBV6-6 and TRBJ2-1, with 11 bases aligning to TRBD2. CDR1 and CDR2 from the germline V gene are MNHNY and SVGAGI (reference sequence). Trimming took 6 bases from V and 4 from J; bases not matched to a gene: 5. The CDR3 totals 15 residues. The DNA for the CDR3 is TGTGCCAGCAGGGCCCTAGCGGGGGGTTACAATGAGCAGTTCTTC. The encoded protein is CASRALAGGYNEQFF.

V usage is TRBV9 and J usage is TRBJ2-2; 7 nucleotides align to TRBD2. The V and J ends lost 7 bases and 7 bases, in that order; junction bases with no gene match: 7. Germline CDR1 is SGDLS and CDR2 is YYNGEE. This CDR3 contains 13 residues. The CDR3 is CASGGGKNGELFF. CDR3 DNA sequence: TGTGCCAGCGGGGGGGGAAAAAACGGGGAGCTGTTTTTT.

J is TRBJ2-7 and V is TRBV4-3; 8 bases are a match to TRBD2. Germline V lookup: CDR1 LGHNA, CDR2 YSLEER. V gave up 0 bases and J gave up 1 base; unmatched junction bases: 11. This CDR3 has 18 residues. Here the CDR3 DNA reads TGCGCCAGCAGCCAAGATTTATCCGCCGGGAGGGCATCCTACGAGCAGTACTTC. Amino acid sequence: CASSQDLSAGRASYEQYF.

The chain couples TRBV11-2 to TRBJ2-1; TRBD2 matches at 8 bases. The CDR3 has 16 amino acids. In germline, CDR1 is SGHAT, CDR2 FQNNGV. Germline trimming cut 5 bases from V and 6 bases from J; bases unmatched to any gene: 12. CDR3 region: CASSQGGTSAGNEQFF. The CDR3 DNA reads as TGTGCCAGCAGCCAAGGGGGGACTAGTGCGGGCAATGAGCAGTTCTTC.

The rearrangement links TRBV6-1 to TRBJ1-1; no clear D. The CDR3 covers 14 residues. The germline V and J ends were trimmed by 3 bases and 6 bases, with 14 bases remaining between them. Looked up from germline, CDR1 is MNHNS and CDR2 is SASEGT. The CDR3 here is CASSDPVFRAEAFF. In DNA, the CDR3 is TGTGCCAGCAGTGACCCAGTTTTTCGGGCTGAAGCTTTCTTT.

This sequence joins TRBV27 and TRBJ2-7; D remains ambiguous. Trimming stripped 5 bases from V and 5 bases from J, with 16 bases between. Germline values: CDR1 MNHEY, CDR2 SMNVEV (reference sequence). This CDR3 has 14 residues. In DNA, the CDR3 is TGTGCCAGCAGTCTACTCGGCCGAGGTCACGAGCAGTACTTC. This gives the protein CASSLLGRGHEQYF.

V usage is TRBV10-1 and J usage is TRBJ2-3; D is uncertain. CDR3 length: 13 residues. Trimming cost V 1 base and J 2 bases, with 4 bases left between them. From germline, CDR1 is WNHNN and CDR2 SYGVQD (reference sequence). CDR3 bases: TGCGCCAGCAGTGAGTACAACACAGATACGCAGTATTTT. It translates to CASSEYNTDTQYF.

This clone was seen only once. The rearrangement uses TRBV4-1 and TRBJ2-7, with D perhaps TRBD1 (6 bases). The germline V gene encodes CDR1 MGHRA and CDR2 YSYEKL. This CDR3 contains 14 residues. Between the trimmed V and J ends, which lost 3 bases and 0 bases, there was a span of 9 bases. Written as DNA, the CDR3 is TGCGCCAGCAGCCACCGGGACAACTCCTACGAGCAGTACTTC. This sequence encodes CASSHRDNSYEQYF.

The V gene is TRBV23-1, the J gene TRBJ2-3; 8 bases are shared with TRBD2. TRBV23-1 is an ORF, and what it does is uncertain. The CDR3 has 15 residues. Losses at the gene ends were 8 bases for V and 3 bases for J; bases not matched to a gene: 10. CDR3 region: CASLGTRPRTDTQYF. The CDR3 DNA reads as TGCGCCAGCTTGGGGACTAGGCCACGAACAGATACGCAGTATTTT.

This sequence joins TRBV5-4 and TRBJ2-5, with 9 bases lining up with TRBD2. The V segment lost 1 base and the J segment 1 base; nucleotides outside the gene matches: 2. CDR3 size: 15 residues. Germline V lookup: CDR1 SGHNT, CDR2 YYREEE (reference sequence). CDR3 DNA: TGTGCCAGCAGCTTGCTAGCGGGATTCCAAGAGACCCAGTACTTC. Translation gives CASSLLAGFQETQYF.

The chain recombines TRBV10-3 with TRBJ1-5, with D perhaps TRBD1 (6 bases). The CDR3 totals 15 residues. In germline, CDR1 is ENHRY, CDR2 SYGVKD. The germline V and J ends were trimmed by 0 bases and 7 bases, with 13 bases remaining between them. Here the CDR3 DNA reads TGTGCCATCAGTGAGTCAGGGGCAGGGGCGCAGCCCCAGCATTTT. Translation gives CAISESGAGAQPQHF.

The table lists this clone with a few counts. V is TRBV19 and J is TRBJ1-1, with D possibly matching TRBD1 (5 bases). The CDR3 is 14 residues long. From germline, CDR1 is LNHDA and CDR2 SQIVND (reference sequence). The germline V and J ends were trimmed by 7 bases and 4 bases, with 16 bases remaining between them. Here the CDR3 reads CASTPGRGFTEAFF. DNA for the CDR3: TGTGCCAGTACCCCGGGGCGGGGTTTCACTGAAGCTTTCTTT.

This clone appeared a single time. The chain carries TRBV25-1 and TRBJ1-2; 8 bases match TRBD1. CDR3 length equals 13 residues. Germline V gene lookup returns CDR1 MGHDK and CDR2 SYGVNS. V shed 6 bases, J shed 5 bases, and the junction held 5 bases outside the gene matches. Written as DNA, the CDR3 is TGTGCCAGCAGGGAGACAGGGGATTATGGCTACACCTTC. This translates into CASRETGDYGYTF.

This clone has more than one count but fewer than ten. The chain links TRBV7-9 to TRBJ1-2; TRBD1 is a possible D gene (5 bases). Germline CDR1 SEHNR, CDR2 FQNEAQ (reference sequence). This CDR3 has 15 amino acids. Trimming left V 5 bases short and J 3 bases short, with 16 bases between. The CDR3 loop is CASSPGPPEDYGYTF. The CDR3 coding sequence is TGTGCCAGCAGCCCAGGGCCCCCCGAGGACTATGGCTACACCTTC.

The V call is TRBV7-2, the J call TRBJ2-5; D not certain. The V and J ends lost 1 base and 5 bases respectively, with 8 bases between them. The CDR3 is 13 residues long. Germline V gives CDR1 SGHTA, CDR2 FQGNSA. The CDR3, as DNA: TGTGCCAGCAGCTTAGTATTCGGGGAGACCCAGTACTTC. Translated: CASSLVFGETQYF.

V gene TRBV5-1 combines with J gene TRBJ2-2; D call uncertain. Deletions cut 4 bases from V and 0 bases from J, with 10 bases between. The CDR3 is 15 amino acids. From germline, CDR1 is SGHRS and CDR2 YFSETQ. CDR3 loop: CASSINSANTGELFF. CDR3 coding DNA: TGCGCCAGCAGCATTAACTCGGCGAACACCGGGGAGCTGTTTTTT.

The chain recombines TRBV5-5 with TRBJ1-1; a weak D match, TRBD1 (6 bases). Germline V lookup: CDR1 SGHKS, CDR2 YYEKEE (reference sequence). The CDR3 has 14 amino acids. V shed 4 bases and J shed 5 bases, with 15 bases lying between them. The CDR3 region is CASSRKSQGTEAFF. CDR3 bases: TGTGCCAGCAGCCGGAAGTCCCAGGGGACTGAAGCTTTCTTT. The full variable domain, its missing parts supplied by reference TRBV5-5 and TRBJ1-1, is DAGVTQSPTHLIKTRGQQVTLRCSPISGHKSVSWYQQVLGQGPQFIFQYYEKEERGRGNFPDRFSARQFPNYSSELNVNALLLGDSALYLCASSRKSQGTEAFFGQGTRLTVV.

The chain links TRBV7-9 to TRBJ2-7, with 11 bases matching TRBD1. With V trimmed by 5 bases and J by 1 base, 7 bases remained unmatched. The germline V gene encodes CDR1 SEHNR and CDR2 FQNEAQ (reference sequence). This CDR3 region has 16 residues. The chain's CDR3 is CASSRPGTGGSYEQYF. The CDR3 nucleotides read TGTGCCAGCAGCCGGCCCGGGACAGGGGGTTCCTACGAGCAGTACTTC.

J is TRBJ2-5 and V is TRBV2, with 9 bases lining up with TRBD2. Unmatched junction bases numbered 5, after V lost 11 bases and J lost 1 base. CDR1 is SNHLY, CDR2 FYNNEI, per germline. CDR3 length equals 13 residues. CDR3: CAGSGGFQETQYF. The CDR3 DNA reads TGTGCCGGTAGCGGGGGCTTCCAAGAGACCCAGTACTTC.

The chain carries TRBV30 and TRBJ1-2, with D maybe TRBD1 (6 bases). CDR1 and CDR2 from the germline V gene are GTSNPN and SVGIG (reference sequence). The CDR3 length is 18 residues. Trimming shortened V by 0 bases and J by 4 bases, and 24 bases separated the two germline ends. The CDR3: CAWSVVGGSTDPSYGYTF. The CDR3 DNA is TGTGCCTGGAGTGTAGTTGGGGGCTCTACCGACCCCAGCTATGGCTACACCTTC.

The rearrangement uses TRBV7-6 and TRBJ2-1; 13 nucleotides line up with TRBD2. CDR3 size: 15 residues. From germline, CDR1 is SGHVS and CDR2 FNYEAQ. Trimming removed 2 bases from V and 10 bases from J; junction bases left unmatched: 5. CDR3 nucleotides: TGTGCCAGCAGCTTAACTAGCGGGGGGGGACGAGAGCAGTTCTTC. Residues: CASSLTSGGGREQFF. The full variable domain, in which reference TRBV7-6 and TRBJ2-1 provide the parts outside the CDR3, is GAGVSQSPRYKVTKRGQDVALRCDPISGHVSLYWYRQALGQGPEFLTYFNYEAQQDKSGLPNDRFSAERPEGSISTLTIQRTEQRDSAMYRCASSLTSGGGREQFFGPGTRLTVL.

The V gene is TRBV4-1, the J gene TRBJ2-3; 13 bases match TRBD2. The CDR3 has 17 residues. The V and J ends lost 1 base and 2 bases, in that order; junction bases with no gene match: 3. The V gene's germline CDR1 is MGHRA and CDR2 YSYEKL. The CDR3 nucleotides read TGCGCCAGCAGCCAAGGGGGACTAGCGGGGATCACAGATACGCAGTATTTT. This translates into CASSQGGLAGITDTQYF.

V and J are TRBV19 and TRBJ1-2; the D gene is possibly TRBD1 (6 bases). Germline V gene data show CDR1 as LNHDA and CDR2 as SQIVND (reference sequence). The CDR3 contains 14 residues. Trimming took 2 bases from V and 2 from J, leaving 9 bases between them. CDR3 in DNA: TGTGCCAGTAGTATACGGACAGAAAACTATGGCTACACCTTC. This translates into CASSIRTENYGYTF.

This chain uses TRBV28 with TRBJ2-1, with 9 bases fitting TRBD2. With 6 bases clipped from V and 2 bases from J, the junction kept 5 bases outside the gene matches. Germline lookup yields CDR1 MDHEN and CDR2 SYDVKM. The CDR3 consists of 15 residues. CDR3 sequence reads: CASRPTSGPYNEQFF. In DNA form, the CDR3 reads TGTGCCAGCAGACCCACTAGCGGGCCCTACAATGAGCAGTTCTTC.